This entry describes one T cell receptor beta chain. These data originate in a study of cytomegalovirus exposure and HLA in healthy donors. Trimming pared 4 bases from V and 3 bases from J, leaving 15 bases between. The length of the CDR3 is 15 residues. The germline V gene encodes CDR1 MNHEY and CDR2 SMNVEV (reference sequence). Clones were read by immunoSEQ multiplex PCR, and TCRdb kept only the in-frame ones, dropping some. The repertoire holds over 200,000 clones, with almost 90% as singletons. Material for sequencing was PBMCs. The sequence derives from a woman aged 18-35 years in good health and CMV-seronegative. The chain uses TRBV27 and TRBJ1-2; maybe TRBD1 (6 bases). The CDR3 reads CASSSRGLEHYGYTF. For the CDR3, the DNA is TGTGCCAGCAGTTCCAGGGGTTTGGAACACTATGGCTACACCTTC.